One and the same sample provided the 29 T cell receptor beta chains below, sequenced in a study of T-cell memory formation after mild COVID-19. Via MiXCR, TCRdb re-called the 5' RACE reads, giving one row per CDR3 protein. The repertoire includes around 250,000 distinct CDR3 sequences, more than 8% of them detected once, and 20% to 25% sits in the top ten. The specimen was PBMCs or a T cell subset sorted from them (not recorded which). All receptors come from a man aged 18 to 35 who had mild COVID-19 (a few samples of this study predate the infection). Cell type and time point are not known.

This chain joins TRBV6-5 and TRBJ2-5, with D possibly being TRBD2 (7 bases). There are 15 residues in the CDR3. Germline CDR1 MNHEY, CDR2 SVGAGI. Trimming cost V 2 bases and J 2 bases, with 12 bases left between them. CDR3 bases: TGTGCCAGCAGTTACGGCGGGGGCCGACAAGAGACCCAGTACTTC. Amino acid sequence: CASSYGGGRQETQYF.

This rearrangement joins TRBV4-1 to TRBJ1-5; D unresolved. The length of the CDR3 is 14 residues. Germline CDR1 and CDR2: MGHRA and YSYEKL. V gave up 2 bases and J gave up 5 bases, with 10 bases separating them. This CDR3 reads CASSQNSGDQPQHF. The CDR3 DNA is TGCGCCAGCAGCCAAAACAGTGGGGATCAGCCCCAGCATTTT.

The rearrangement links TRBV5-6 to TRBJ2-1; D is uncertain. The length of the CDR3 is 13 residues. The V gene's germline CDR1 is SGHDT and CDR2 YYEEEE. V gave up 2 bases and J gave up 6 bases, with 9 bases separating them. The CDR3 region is CASSLIGRNEQFF. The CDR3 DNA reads TGTGCCAGCAGCTTAATAGGGCGCAATGAGCAGTTCTTC.

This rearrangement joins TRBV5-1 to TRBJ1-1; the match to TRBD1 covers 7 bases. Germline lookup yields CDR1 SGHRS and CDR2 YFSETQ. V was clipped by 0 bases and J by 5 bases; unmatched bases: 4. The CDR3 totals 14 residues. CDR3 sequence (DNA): TGCGCCAGCAGCTTGGAATACAGGGGAACTGAAGCTTTCTTT. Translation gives CASSLEYRGTEAFF. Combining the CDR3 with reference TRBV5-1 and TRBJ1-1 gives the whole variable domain KAGVTQTPRYLIKTRGQQVTLSCSPISGHRSVSWYQQTPGQGLQFLFEYFSETQRNKGNFPGRFSGRQFSNSRSEMNVSTLELGDSALYLCASSLEYRGTEAFFGQGTRLTVV.

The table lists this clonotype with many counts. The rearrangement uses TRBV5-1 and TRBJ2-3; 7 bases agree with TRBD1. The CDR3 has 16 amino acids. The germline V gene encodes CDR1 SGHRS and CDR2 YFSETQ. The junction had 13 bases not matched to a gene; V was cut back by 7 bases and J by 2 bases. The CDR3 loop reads CASRSSRDRNTDTQYF. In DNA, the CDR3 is TGCGCCAGCCGATCCTCCCGGGACAGAAACACAGATACGCAGTATTTT. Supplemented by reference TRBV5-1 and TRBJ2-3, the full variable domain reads KAGVTQTPRYLIKTRGQQVTLSCSPISGHRSVSWYQQTPGQGLQFLFEYFSETQRNKGNFPGRFSGRQFSNSRSEMNVSTLELGDSALYLCASRSSRDRNTDTQYFGPGTRLTVL.

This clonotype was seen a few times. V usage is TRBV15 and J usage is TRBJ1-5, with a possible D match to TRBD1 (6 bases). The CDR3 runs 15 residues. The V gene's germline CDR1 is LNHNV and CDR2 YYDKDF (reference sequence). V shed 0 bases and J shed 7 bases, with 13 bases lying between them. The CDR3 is CATSRDLAGVQPQHF. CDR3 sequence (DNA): TGTGCCACCAGCAGAGATCTGGCAGGGGTACAGCCCCAGCATTTT.

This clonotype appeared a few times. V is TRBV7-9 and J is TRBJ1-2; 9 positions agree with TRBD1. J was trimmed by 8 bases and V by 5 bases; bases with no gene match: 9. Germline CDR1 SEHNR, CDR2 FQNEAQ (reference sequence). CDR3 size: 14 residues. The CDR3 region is CASSVPGQGVGYTF. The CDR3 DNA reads TGTGCCAGCAGCGTTCCGGGACAGGGCGTCGGCTACACCTTC.

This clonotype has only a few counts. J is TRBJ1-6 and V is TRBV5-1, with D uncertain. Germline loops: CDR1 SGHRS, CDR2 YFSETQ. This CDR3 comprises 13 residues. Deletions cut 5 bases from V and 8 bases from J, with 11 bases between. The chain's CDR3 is CASRLDGDSPLHF. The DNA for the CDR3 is TGCGCCAGCAGACTGGACGGGGATTCACCCCTCCACTTT.

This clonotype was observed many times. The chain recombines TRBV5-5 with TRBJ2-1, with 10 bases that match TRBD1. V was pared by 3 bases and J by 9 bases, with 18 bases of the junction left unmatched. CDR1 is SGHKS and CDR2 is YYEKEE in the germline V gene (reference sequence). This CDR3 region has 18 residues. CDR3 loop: CASSSFRDRGPMRSEQFF. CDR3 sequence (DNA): TGTGCCAGCAGCTCCTTCCGGGACAGGGGCCCCATGCGTAGTGAGCAGTTCTTC.

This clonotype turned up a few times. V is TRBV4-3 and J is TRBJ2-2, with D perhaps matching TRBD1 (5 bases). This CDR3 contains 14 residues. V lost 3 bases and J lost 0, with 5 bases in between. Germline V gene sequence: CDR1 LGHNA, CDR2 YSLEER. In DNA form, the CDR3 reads TGCGCCAGCAGCCAGGGGCCGAACACCGGGGAGCTGTTTTTT. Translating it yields CASSQGPNTGELFF.

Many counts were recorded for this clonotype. The CDR3 sequence: CASSAAANQPQHF. The CDR3 bases are TGTGCCAGCAGTGCGGCAGCCAATCAGCCCCAGCATTTT. The chain is built from TRBV25-1 and TRBJ1-5; D remains unclear. Trimming removed 4 bases from V and 3 bases from J, with 7 bases in between. Germline CDR1 reads MGHDK; CDR2 reads SYGVNS. CDR3 length: 13 amino acids. The full variable domain, in which reference TRBV25-1 and TRBJ1-5 provide the parts outside the CDR3, is EADIYQTPRYLVIGTGKKITLECSQTMGHDKMYWYQQDPGMELHLIHYSYGVNSTEKGDLSSESTVSRIRTEHFPLTLESARPSHTSQYLCASSAAANQPQHFGDGTRLSIL.

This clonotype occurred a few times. CDR3 in DNA: TGCAGCGTAGCAGGGGGAGGTGGCACTGAAGCTTTCTTT. This codes for CSVAGGGGTEAFF. J is TRBJ1-1 and V is TRBV29-1, with 7 positions matching TRBD1. Trimming cost V 6 bases and J 4 bases; bases outside gene matches: 8. The CDR3 consists of 13 residues. The germline CDR1 and CDR2 sequences are SQVTM and ANQGSEA. Drawing the rest from reference TRBV29-1 and TRBJ1-1, the complete variable domain is SAVISQKPSRDICQRGTSLTIQCQVDSQVTMMFWYRQQPGQSLTLIATANQGSEATYESGFVIDKFPISRPNLTFSTLTVSNMSPEDSSIYLCSVAGGGGTEAFFGQGTRLTVV.

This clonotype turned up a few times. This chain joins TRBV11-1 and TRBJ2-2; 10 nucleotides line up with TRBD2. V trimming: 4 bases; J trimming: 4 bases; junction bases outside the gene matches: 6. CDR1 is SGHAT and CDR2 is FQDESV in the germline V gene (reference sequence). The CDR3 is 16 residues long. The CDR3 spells CASSSPTSGFTGELFF. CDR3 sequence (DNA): TGTGCCAGCAGCTCTCCGACTAGCGGGTTCACCGGGGAGCTGTTTTTT.

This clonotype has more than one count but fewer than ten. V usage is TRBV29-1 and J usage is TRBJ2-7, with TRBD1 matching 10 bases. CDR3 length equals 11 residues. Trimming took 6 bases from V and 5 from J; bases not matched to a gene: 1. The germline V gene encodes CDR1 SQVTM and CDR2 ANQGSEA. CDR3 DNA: TGCAGCGTGGGGACAGGGGACGAGCAGTACGTC. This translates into CSVGTGDEQYV.

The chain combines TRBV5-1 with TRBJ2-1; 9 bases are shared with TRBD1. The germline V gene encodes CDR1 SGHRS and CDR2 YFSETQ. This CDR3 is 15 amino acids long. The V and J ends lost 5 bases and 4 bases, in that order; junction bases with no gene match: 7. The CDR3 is CASRAGTGRYNEQFF. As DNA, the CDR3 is TGCGCCAGCAGGGCCGGGACAGGGAGATACAATGAGCAGTTCTTC.

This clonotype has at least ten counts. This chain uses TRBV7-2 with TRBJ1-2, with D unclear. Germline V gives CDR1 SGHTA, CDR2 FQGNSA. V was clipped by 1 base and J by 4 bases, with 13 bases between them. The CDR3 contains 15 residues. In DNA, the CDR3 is TGTGCCAGCAGCTTAGAATCTGGCAGAACCTATGGCTACACCTTC. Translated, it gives CASSLESGRTYGYTF.

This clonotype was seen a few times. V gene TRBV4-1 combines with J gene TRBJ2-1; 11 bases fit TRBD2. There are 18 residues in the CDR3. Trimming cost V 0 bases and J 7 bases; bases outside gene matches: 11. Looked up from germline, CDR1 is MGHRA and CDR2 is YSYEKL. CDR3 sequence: CASSQEFSGGALENEQFF. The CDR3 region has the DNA TGCGCCAGCAGCCAAGAATTTAGCGGGGGGGCGTTGGAGAATGAGCAGTTCTTC.

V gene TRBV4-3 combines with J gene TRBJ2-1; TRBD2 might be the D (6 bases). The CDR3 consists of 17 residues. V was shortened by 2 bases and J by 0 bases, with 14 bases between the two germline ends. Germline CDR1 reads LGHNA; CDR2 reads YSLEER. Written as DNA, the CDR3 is TGCGCCAGCAGCCAACCCGCAGGGAGGAGCTCCTACAATGAGCAGTTCTTC. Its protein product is CASSQPAGRSSYNEQFF.

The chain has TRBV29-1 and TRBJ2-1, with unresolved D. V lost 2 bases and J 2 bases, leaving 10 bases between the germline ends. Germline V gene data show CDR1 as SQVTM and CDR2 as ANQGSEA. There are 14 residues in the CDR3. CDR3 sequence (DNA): TGCAGCGTTGAATCCCACGTAACCTACAATGAGCAGTTCTTC. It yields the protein CSVESHVTYNEQFF.

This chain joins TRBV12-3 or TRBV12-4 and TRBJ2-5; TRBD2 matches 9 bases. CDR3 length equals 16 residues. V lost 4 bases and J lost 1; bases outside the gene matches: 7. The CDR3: CASSSPVTSGQETQYF. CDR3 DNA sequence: TGTGCCAGCAGTTCGCCCGTGACTAGCGGCCAAGAGACCCAGTACTTC.

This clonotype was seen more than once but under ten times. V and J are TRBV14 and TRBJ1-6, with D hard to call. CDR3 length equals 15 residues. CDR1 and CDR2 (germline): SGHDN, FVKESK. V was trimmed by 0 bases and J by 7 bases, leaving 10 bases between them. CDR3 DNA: TGTGCCAGCAGCCAAGATAGGGTACCGAATTCACCCCTCCACTTT. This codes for CASSQDRVPNSPLHF.

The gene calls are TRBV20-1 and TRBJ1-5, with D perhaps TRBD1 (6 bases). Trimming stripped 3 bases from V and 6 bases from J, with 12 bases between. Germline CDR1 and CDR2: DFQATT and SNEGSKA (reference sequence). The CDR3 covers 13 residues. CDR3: CSASWQGSQPQHF. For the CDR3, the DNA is TGCAGTGCTAGTTGGCAGGGGAGTCAGCCCCAGCATTTT.

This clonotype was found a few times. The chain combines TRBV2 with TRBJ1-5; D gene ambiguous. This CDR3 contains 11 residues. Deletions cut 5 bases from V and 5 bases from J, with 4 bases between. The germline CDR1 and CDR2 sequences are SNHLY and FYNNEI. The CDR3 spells CASSLDQPQHF. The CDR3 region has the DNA TGTGCCAGCAGTTTGGATCAGCCCCAGCATTTT.

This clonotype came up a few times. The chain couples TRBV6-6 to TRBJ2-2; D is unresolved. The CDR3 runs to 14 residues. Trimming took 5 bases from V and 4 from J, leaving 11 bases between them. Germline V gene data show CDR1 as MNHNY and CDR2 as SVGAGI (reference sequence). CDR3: CASSGAGATGELFF. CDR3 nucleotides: TGTGCCAGCAGTGGAGCAGGAGCCACCGGGGAGCTGTTTTTT.

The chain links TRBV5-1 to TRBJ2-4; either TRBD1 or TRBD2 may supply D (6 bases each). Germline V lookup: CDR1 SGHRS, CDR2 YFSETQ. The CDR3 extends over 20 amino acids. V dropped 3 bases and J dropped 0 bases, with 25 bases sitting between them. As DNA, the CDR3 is TGCGCCAGCAGCTGGCCGGCTGGGGGCGACGCGGGGATAGCCAAAAACATTCAGTACTTC. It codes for CASSWPAGGDAGIAKNIQYF.

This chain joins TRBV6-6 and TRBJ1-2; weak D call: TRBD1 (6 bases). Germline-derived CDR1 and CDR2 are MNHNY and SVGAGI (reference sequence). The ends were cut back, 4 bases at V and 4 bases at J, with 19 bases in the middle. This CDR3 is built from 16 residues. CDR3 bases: TGTGCCAGCAGTTGGGGAAGACAGGTCCGGATCTATGGCTACACCTTC. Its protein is CASSWGRQVRIYGYTF.

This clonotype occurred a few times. The CDR3 loop reads CASSLAGTGTPSYEQYV. The CDR3 DNA sequence: TGTGCCAGCAGCTTAGCCGGGACAGGGACCCCCTCCTACGAGCAGTACGTC. The V call is TRBV7-9, the J call TRBJ2-7; 9 bases agree with TRBD1. This CDR3 is 17 amino acids long. J was trimmed by 0 bases and V by 0 bases; bases with no gene match: 6. Germline CDR1 and CDR2: SEHNR and FQNEAQ (reference sequence).

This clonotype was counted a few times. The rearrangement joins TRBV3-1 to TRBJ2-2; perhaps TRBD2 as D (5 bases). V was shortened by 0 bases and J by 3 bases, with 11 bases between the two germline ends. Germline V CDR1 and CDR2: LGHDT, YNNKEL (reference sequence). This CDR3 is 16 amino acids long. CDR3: CASSQDRGSDTGELFF. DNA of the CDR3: TGTGCCAGCAGCCAAGACCGGGGATCAGACACCGGGGAGCTGTTTTTT. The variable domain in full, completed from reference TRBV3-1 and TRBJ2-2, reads DTAVSQTPKYLVTQMGNDKSIKCEQNLGHDTMYWYKQDSKKFLKIMFSYNNKELIINETVPNRFSPKSPDKAHLNLHINSLELGDSAVYFCASSQDRGSDTGELFFGEGSRLTVL.

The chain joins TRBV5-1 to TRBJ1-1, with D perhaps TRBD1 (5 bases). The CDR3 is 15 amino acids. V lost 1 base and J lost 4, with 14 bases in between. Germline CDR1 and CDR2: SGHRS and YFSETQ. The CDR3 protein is CASSLWGERGTEAFF. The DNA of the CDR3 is TGCGCCAGCAGCTTGTGGGGGGAAAGGGGCACTGAAGCTTTCTTT. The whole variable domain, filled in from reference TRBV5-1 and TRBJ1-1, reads KAGVTQTPRYLIKTRGQQVTLSCSPISGHRSVSWYQQTPGQGLQFLFEYFSETQRNKGNFPGRFSGRQFSNSRSEMNVSTLELGDSALYLCASSLWGERGTEAFFGQGTRLTVV.